Listed below are T cell receptor beta chains from one sample, sequenced in a study of cytotoxic CD8 clonotypes in ibrutinib-treated CLL. The protocol was immunoSEQ multiplex PCR, while the TCRdb copy is restricted to in-frame clones and leaves out a portion. The table includes about 160,000 clones, under 90% detected once. Sequencing used PBMCs, obtained after 24 months of ibrutinib treatment. The receptors were gathered from a human donor with chronic lymphocytic leukemia. Both conserved end residues are part of each CDR3.

J gene: TRBJ1-1; V gene: TRBV19; CDR3 protein: CASSLLRGSEAFF
J gene: TRBJ2-2; V gene: TRBV7-2; CDR3 protein: CASSLAKGLAGGLSGELFF
J gene: TRBJ1-1; V gene: TRBV7-9; CDR3 protein: CASSLKGGWRDHTEAFF
J gene: TRBJ1-1; V gene: TRBV29-1; CDR3 protein: CSVFLRDLNTEAFF
J gene: TRBJ1-2; V gene: TRBV29-1; CDR3 protein: CSVEGGTGDYGYTF
J gene: TRBJ2-7; V gene: TRBV30; CDR3 protein: CAWSEGRVQGYEQYF
J gene: TRBJ1-1; V gene: TRBV7-9; CDR3 protein: CASSPRTYSGAFF
J gene: TRBJ1-1; V gene: TRBV29-1; CDR3 protein: CSVEHGLEAFF
J gene: TRBJ2-1; V gene: TRBV6-4; CDR3 protein: CASRDLYNEQFF
J gene: TRBJ2-3; V gene: TRBV30; CDR3 protein: CACSRGAFITDTQYF
J gene: TRBJ2-3; V gene: TRBV2; CDR3 protein: CASRRGTALDTQYF